This is a list of T cell receptor beta chains from one sample in a study of OX40 agonist ivuxolimab in advanced cancers. TCRdb keeps only in-frame clones here, not all; method: immunoSEQ multiplex PCR. The table lists around 80,000 clones, 94% of them singletons. The starting material was CD4+ or CD8+ T cells sorted from blood, obtained in a trial of the OX40 agonist ivuxolimab. The source of these receptors is an adult with an advanced solid tumor such as melanoma, head and neck, liver or kidney cancer. Both conserved end residues are part of each CDR3. A D gene is named only where the DNA matches it firmly. Where a row states a size, it is once, few, many or the class of an expanded clone; other rows omit it.

J: TRBJ2-3; V: TRBV19; D: TRBD2; size: .; DNA: TGTGCCAGTAGTATGGGACTAGCGGGGGTGATAGATACGCAGTATTTT; CDR3: CASSMGLAGVIDTQYF
J: TRBJ1-4; V: TRBV7-8; D: .; size: .; DNA: TGTGCCAGCAGCTTAATGGGGCGACAGGCTGGGGACACAACTAATGAAAAACTGTTTTTT; CDR3: CASSLMGRQAGDTTNEKLFF
J: TRBJ2-3; V: TRBV2; D: .; size: .; DNA: TGTGCCAGCAGGCTATTAGGGACTTCCTTAGATACGCAGTATTTT; CDR3: CASRLLGTSLDTQYF
J: TRBJ2-5; V: TRBV9; D: TRBD2; size: .; DNA: TGTGCCAGCAGCGTAGGAAGCGGGGGGGCCTGGGGTCAAGAGACCCAGTACTTC; CDR3: CASSVGSGGAWGQETQYF
J: TRBJ1-2; V: TRBV19; D: .; size: .; DNA: TGTGCCAGTAGTACAGGCCCCGGAAAATTAAGCCGGCACGCCTTC; CDR3: CASSTGPGKLSRHAF
J: TRBJ2-1; V: TRBV7-9; D: TRBD2; size: .; DNA: TGTGCCAGCAGCTTCCCCGGGGCTCGAGCGGGGTATGACAATGAGCAGTTCTTC; CDR3: CASSFPGARAGYDNEQFF
J: TRBJ1-2; V: TRBV29-1; D: .; size: .; DNA: TGCAGCGTTGAGAGGGACTATGGCTACACCTTC; CDR3: CSVERDYGYTF
J: TRBJ1-1; V: TRBV6-1; D: .; size: .; DNA: TGTGCCAGCAGTGAAGAACCGAACACTGAAGCTTTCTTT; CDR3: CASSEEPNTEAFF
J: TRBJ1-2; V: TRBV7-9; D: .; size: once; DNA: TGTGCCAGCAGCTACCTCGGGGAATCAGCTTATGGCTACACCTTC; CDR3: CASSYLGESAYGYTF
J: TRBJ1-3; V: TRBV2; D: .; size: .; DNA: TGTGCCAACCAGCCTAACTCTGGAAACACCATATATTTT; CDR3: CANQPNSGNTIYF